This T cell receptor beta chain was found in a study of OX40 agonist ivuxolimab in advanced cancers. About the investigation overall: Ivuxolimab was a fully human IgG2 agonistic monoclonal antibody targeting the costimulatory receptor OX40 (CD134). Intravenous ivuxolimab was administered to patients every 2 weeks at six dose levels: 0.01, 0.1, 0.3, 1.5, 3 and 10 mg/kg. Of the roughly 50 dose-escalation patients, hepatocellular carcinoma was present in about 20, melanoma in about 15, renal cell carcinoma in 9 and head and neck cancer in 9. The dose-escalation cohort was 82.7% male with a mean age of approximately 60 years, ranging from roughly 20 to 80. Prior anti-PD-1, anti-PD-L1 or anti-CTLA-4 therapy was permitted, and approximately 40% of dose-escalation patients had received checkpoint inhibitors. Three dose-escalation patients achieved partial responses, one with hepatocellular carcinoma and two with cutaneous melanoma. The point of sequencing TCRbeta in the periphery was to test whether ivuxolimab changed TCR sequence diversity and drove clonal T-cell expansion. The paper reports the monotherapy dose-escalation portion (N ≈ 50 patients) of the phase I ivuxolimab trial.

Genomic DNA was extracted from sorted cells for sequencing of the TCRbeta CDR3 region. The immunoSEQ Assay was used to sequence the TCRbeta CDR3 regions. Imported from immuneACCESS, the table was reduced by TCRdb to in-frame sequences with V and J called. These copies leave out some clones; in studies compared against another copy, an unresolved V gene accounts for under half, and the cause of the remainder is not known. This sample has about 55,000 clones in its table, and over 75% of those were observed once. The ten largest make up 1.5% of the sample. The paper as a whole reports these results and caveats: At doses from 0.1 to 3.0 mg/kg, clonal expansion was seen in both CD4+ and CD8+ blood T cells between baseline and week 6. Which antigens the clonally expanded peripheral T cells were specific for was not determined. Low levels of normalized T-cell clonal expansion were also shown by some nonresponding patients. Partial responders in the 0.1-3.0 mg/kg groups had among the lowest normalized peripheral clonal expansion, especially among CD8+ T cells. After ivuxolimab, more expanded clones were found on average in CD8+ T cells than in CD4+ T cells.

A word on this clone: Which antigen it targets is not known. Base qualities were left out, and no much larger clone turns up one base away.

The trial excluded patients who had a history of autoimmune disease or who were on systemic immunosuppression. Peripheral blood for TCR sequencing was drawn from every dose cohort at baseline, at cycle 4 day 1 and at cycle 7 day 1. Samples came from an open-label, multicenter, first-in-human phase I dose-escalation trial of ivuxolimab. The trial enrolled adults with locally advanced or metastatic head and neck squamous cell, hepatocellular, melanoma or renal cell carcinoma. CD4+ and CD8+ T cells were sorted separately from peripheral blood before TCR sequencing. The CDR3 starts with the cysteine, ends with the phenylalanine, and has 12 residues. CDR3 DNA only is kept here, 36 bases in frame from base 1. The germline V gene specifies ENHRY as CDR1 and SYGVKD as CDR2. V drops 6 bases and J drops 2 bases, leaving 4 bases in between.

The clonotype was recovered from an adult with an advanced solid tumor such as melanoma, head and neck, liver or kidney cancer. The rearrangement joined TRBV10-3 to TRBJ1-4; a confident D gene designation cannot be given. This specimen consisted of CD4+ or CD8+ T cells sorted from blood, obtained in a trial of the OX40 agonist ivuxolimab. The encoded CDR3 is CAISLTNEKLFF. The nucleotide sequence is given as TGTGCCATCAGCCTCACTAATGAAAAACTGTTTTTT.